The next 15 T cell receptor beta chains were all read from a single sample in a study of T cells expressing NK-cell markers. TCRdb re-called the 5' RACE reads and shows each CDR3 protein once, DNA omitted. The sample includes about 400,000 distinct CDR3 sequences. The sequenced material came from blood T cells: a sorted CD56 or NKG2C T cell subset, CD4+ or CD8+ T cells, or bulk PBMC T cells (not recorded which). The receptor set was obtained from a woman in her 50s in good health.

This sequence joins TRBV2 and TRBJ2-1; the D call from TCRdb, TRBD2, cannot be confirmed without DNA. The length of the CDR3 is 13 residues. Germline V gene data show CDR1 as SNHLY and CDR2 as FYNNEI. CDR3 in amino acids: CASRGTRGNEQFF. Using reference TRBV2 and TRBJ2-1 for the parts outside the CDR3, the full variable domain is EPEVTQTPSHQVTQMGQEVILRCVPISNHLYFYWYRQILGQKVEFLVSFYNNEISEKSEIFDDQFSVERPDGSNFTLKIRSTKLEDSAMYFCASRGTRGNEQFFGPGTRLTVL.

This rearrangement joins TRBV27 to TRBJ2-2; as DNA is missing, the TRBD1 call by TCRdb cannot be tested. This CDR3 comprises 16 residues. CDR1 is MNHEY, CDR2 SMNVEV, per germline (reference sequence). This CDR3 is CASSHRGRTNTGELFF.

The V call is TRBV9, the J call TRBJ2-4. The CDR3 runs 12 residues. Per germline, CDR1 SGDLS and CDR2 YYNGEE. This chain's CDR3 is CASSPTKNIQYF.

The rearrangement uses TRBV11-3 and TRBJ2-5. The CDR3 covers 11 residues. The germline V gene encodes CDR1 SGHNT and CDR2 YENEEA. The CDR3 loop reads CASGWMETQYF.

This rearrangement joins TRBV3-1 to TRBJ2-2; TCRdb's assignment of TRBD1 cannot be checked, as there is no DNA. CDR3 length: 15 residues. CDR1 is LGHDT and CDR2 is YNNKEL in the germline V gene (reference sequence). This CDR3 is CASSQPGAVTGELFF.

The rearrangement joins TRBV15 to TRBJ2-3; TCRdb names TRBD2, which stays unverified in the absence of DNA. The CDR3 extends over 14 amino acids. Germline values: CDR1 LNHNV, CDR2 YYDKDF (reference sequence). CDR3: CATRLAGDTDTQYF.

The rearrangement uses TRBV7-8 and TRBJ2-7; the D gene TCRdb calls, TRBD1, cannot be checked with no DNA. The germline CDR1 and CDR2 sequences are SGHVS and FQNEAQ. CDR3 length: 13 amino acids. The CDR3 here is CASSLRQTYEQYF.

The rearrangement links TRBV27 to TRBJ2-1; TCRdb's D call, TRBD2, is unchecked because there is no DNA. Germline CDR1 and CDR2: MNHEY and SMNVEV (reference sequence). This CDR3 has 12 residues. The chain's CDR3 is CASGRELNEQFF.

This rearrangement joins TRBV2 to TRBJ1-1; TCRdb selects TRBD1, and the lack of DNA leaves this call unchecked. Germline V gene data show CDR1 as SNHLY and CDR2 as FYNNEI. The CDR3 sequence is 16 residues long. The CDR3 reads CASSEAPKGLNTEAFF.

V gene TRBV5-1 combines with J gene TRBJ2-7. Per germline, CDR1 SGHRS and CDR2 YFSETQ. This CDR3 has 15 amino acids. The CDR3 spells CASSFFSVTTYEQYF. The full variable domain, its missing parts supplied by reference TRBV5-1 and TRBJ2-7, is KAGVTQTPRYLIKTRGQQVTLSCSPISGHRSVSWYQQTPGQGLQFLFEYFSETQRNKGNFPGRFSGRQFSNSRSEMNVSTLELGDSALYLCASSFFSVTTYEQYFGPGTRLTVT.

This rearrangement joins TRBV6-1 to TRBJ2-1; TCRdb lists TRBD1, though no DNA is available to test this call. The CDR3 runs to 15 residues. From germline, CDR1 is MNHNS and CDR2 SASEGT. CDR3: CASSLQGGSGNEQFF.

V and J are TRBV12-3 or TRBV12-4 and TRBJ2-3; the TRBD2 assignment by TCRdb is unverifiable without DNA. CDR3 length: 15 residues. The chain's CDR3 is CASSTGTSDTDTQYF.

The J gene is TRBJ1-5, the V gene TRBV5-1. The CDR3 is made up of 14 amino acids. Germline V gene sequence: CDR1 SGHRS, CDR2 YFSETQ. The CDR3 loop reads CASSLEGSNQPQHF.

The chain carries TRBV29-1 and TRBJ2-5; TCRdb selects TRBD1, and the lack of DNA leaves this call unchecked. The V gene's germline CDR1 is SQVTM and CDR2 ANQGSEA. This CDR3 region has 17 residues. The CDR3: CSVVGEKAMGGEETQYF.

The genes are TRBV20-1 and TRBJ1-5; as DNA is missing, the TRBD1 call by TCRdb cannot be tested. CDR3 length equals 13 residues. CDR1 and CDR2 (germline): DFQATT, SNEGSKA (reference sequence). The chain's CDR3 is CSASSDNWEPQHF.